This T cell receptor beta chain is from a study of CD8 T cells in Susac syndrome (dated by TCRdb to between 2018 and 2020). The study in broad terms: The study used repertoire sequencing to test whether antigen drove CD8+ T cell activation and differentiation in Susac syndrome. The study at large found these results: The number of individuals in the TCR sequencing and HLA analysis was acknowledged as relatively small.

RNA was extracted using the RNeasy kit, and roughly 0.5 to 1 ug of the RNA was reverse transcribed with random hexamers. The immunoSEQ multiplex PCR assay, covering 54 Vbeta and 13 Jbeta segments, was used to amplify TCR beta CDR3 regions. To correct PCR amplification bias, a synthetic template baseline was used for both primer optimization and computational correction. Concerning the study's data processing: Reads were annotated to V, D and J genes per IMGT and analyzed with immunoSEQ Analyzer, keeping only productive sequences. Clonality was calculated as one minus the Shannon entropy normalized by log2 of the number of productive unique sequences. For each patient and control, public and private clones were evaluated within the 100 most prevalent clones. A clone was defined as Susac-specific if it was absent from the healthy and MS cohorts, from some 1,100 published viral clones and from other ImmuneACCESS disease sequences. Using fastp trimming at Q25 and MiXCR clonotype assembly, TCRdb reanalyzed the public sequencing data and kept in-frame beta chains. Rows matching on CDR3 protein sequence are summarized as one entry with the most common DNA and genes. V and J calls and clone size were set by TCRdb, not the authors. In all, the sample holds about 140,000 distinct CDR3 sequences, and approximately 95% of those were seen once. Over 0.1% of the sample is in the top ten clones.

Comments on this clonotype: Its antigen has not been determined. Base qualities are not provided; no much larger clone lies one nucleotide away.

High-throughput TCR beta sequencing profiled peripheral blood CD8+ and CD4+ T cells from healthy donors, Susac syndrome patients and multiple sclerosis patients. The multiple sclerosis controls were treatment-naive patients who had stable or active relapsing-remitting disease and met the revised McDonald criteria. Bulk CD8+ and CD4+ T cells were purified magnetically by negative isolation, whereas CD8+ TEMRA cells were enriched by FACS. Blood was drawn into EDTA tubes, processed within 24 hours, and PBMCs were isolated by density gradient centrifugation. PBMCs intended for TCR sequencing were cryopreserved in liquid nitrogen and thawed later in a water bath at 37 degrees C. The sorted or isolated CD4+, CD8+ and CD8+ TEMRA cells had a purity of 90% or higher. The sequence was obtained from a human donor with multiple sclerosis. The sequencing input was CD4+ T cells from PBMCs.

The base sequence is TGCGCCAGCAGCTTTGGGTACAGGGGGGTCGAGCCCCAGCATTTT. Its translation reads: CASSFGYRGVEPQHF. This chain joins TRBV5-1 to TRBJ1-5; 8 junctional bases match TRBD1. Counted from cysteine to phenylalanine, this CDR3 has 15 amino acids. Only the CDR3 DNA stays, 45 bases, in frame from base 1. CDR1 and CDR2 are drawn from the germline V gene: SGHRS, YFSETQ. V is cut back by 2 bases and J by 8 bases, with 9 bases in the junction unmatched.